Listed below are T cell receptor beta chains from one sample, sequenced in a study of T cells expressing NK-cell markers. One entry per CDR3 protein, without DNA, is what TCRdb gives after re-calling the 5' RACE reads. This sample's clone table lists about half a million distinct CDR3 sequences. Input material: blood T cells: a sorted CD56 or NKG2C T cell subset, CD4+ or CD8+ T cells, or bulk PBMC T cells (not recorded which). The receptors come from a woman aged 50 to 65 in good health. The CDR3 runs from the conserved cysteine through the conserved F or W.

TRBV3-1	TRBJ2-5	CASSPSYPGTGYETQYF
TRBV29-1	TRBJ2-1	CSVDRGGSYNEQFF
TRBV24-1	TRBJ2-1	CATSKGGLKQFF
TRBV19	TRBJ1-5	CATSTTRNQPQHF
TRBV6-1	TRBJ2-7	CASSEEIRDRRYEQYF
TRBV5-6	TRBJ1-5	CASSLFRGTQHF
TRBV20-1	TRBJ1-3	CSARTDSAGNTIYF
TRBV14	TRBJ2-3	CASSQDPSGRYTQYF
TRBV27	TRBJ1-2	CASKNSGFNYGYTF
TRBV6-5	TRBJ1-6	CASSFEQGSNSPLHF
TRBV7-3	TRBJ2-2	CASSRDIAGELFF
TRBV10-3	TRBJ2-5	CAISESGDRETQYF
TRBV5-1	TRBJ2-5	CASSFPGNWADQETQYF
TRBV20-1	TRBJ1-1	CSARSRGTEAFF
TRBV6-5	TRBJ2-7	CASSYRTGWDEQYF
TRBV20-1	TRBJ2-1	CSAQGWELAGVNEQFF